The clone carrying this T cell receptor (beta chain) was picked up many times. Its specificity is unknown. This record comes from a study of regulatory T cells in long-lasting Graves disease. V lost 6 bases, J lost 0 bases, and 4 bases stayed unmatched. The CDR3 is made up of 15 amino acids. Germline-derived CDR1 and CDR2 are LNHDA and SQIVND (reference sequence). TCR beta libraries were built with iRepertoire HTBI primers and Arm-PCR of CDR3 regions. As handled by the study authors: Samples jointly harbored fewer than 70 TRBV and more than eleven TRBJ segments. TCRdb re-called the multiplex PCR reads through MiXCR, storing one row per CDR3 protein. The V and J calls shown here were made by TCRdb, not taken from the authors' results. The sample lists hundreds of thousands of distinct CDR3 sequences, 15% to 20% occurring once. Study conclusions and caveats: Persistent Graves' disease cases displayed lower TCR diversity than newly diagnosed ones.

Stated time point: newly diagnosed GD, antithyroid drugs for less than 3 months. After RNA was extracted from PBMCs, the TCR library was made from it. These data also featured in a second study, about T cells in Graves' hyperthyroidism and ophthalmopathy. That work contributes: Most expanded thyroid clonotypes above 0.001 also appeared in blood.

This receptor was obtained from a middle-aged man with Graves disease. This rearrangement joins TRBV19 to TRBJ2-2; TRBD1 matches at 7 bases. The sequences come from peripheral blood mononuclear cells (PBMCs), collected at new diagnosis, from a patient treated with antithyroid drugs. The CDR3 DNA reads TGTGCCAGTAGGGACGGGACAGCGAACACCGGGGAGCTGTTTTTT. Translation: CASRDGTANTGELFF.